This section outlines one TCR beta chain sequence together with its context. The sample originates from a study of T cell changes during pregnancy in multiple sclerosis. Measured with immunoSEQ multiplex PCR; TCRdb has only the in-frame clones, and not every one. This table has 30,000 to 35,000 clones, 90% appearing once. CDR1 is SGHVS, CDR2 FQNEAQ, per germline. The CDR3 consists of 16 residues. V was pared by 5 bases and J by 2 bases, with 18 bases between. The receptor was isolated from a female donor with multiple sclerosis, enrolled in a pregnancy study. The sample here was CD8+ T cells from peripheral blood mononuclear cells, taken in the first trimester of pregnancy. The V gene is TRBV7-8, the J gene TRBJ2-5; possible D gene TRBD2, 6 bases. The CDR3 DNA reads as TGTGCCAGCAGCCTCCTGGGGGGACGGACGCAAGAGACCCAGTACTTC. Amino acid sequence: CASSLLGGRTQETQYF.